The table lists the clone carrying this T cell receptor (beta chain) with a few counts. These data belong to a study of T-cell reconstitution after alpha-beta-depleted transplantation in children. Unique molecular identifiers were incorporated into the prepared TCRbeta library. Each CDR3 protein is one row after TCRdb ran MiXCR on the PCR reads. The profile covers under 350,000 distinct CDR3 sequences, with more than 9% appearing a single time and 10% taken by the ten largest. V shed 6 bases and J shed 3 bases, with 14 bases lying between them. The germline CDR1 and CDR2 sequences are MNHNS and SASEGT. This CDR3 is 15 amino acids long.

The gene calls are TRBV6-1 and TRBJ2-2; D perhaps matches TRBD1 (6 bases). The receptor was derived from a human donor who donated a stem cell graft to a child with SCID. This specimen was PBMCs from the stem cell graft donor, taken from the stem cell graft. The CDR3 spells CASRKIGQYTGELFF. CDR3 coding DNA: TGTGCCAGCAGAAAAATTGGACAGTACACCGGGGAGCTGTTTTTT.